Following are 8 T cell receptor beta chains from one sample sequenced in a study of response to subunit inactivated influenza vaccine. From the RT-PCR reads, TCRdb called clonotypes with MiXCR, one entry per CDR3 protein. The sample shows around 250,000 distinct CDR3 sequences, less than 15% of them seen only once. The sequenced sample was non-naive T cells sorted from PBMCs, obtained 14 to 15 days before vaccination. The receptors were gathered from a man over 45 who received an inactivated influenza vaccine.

The CDR3 region has the DNA TGTGCCAGCAGCCATAGGACTAGCGGGGGGTTCACAGATACGCAGTATTTT. It translates to CASSHRTSGGFTDTQYF. The V gene is TRBV7-2, the J gene TRBJ2-3, with 14 bases matching TRBD2. The ends lost 5 bases at V and 2 bases at J; junction bases unmatched: 6. CDR1 SGHTA and CDR2 FQGNSA come from the germline V gene. CDR3 length: 17 amino acids. Full variable domain (remainder filled in from reference TRBV7-2 and TRBJ2-3): GAGVSQSPSNKVTEKGKDVELRCDPISGHTALYWYRQSLGQGLEFLIYFQGNSAPDKSGLPSDRFSAERTGGSVSTLTIQRTQQEDSAVYLCASSHRTSGGFTDTQYFGPGTRLTVL.

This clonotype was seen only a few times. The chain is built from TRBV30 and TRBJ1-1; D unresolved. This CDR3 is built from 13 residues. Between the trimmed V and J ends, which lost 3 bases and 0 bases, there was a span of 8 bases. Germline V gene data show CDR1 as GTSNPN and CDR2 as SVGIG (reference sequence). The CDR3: CAWRAQLNTEAFF. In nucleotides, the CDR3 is TGTGCCTGGAGGGCCCAGTTGAACACTGAAGCTTTCTTT.

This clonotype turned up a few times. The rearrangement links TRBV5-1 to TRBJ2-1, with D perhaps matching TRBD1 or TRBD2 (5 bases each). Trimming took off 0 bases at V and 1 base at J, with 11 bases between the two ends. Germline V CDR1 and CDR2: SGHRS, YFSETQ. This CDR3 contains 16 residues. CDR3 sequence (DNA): TGCGCCAGCAGCTTGGGGTGGGGGAGTTCCTACAATGAGCAGTTCTTC. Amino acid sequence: CASSLGWGSSYNEQFF.

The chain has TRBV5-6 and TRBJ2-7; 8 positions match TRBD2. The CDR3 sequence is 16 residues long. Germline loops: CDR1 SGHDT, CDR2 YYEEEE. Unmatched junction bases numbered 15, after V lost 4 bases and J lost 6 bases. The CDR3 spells CASSPGPTGTSFEQYF. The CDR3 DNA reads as TGTGCCAGCAGCCCAGGGCCCACCGGGACTAGTTTCGAGCAGTACTTC.

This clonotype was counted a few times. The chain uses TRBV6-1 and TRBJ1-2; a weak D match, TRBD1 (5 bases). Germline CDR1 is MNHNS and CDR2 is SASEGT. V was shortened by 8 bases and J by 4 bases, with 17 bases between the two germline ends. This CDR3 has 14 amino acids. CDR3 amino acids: CASPGGERFYGYTF. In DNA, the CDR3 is TGTGCCAGCCCTGGGGGGGAACGGTTCTATGGCTACACCTTC.

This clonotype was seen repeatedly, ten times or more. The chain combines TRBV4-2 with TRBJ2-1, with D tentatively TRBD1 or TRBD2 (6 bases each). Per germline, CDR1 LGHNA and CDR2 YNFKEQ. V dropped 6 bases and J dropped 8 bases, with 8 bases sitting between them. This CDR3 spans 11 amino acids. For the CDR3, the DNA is TGTGCCAGCAGGAGGGGGGATGAGCAGTTCTTC. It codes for CASRRGDEQFF.

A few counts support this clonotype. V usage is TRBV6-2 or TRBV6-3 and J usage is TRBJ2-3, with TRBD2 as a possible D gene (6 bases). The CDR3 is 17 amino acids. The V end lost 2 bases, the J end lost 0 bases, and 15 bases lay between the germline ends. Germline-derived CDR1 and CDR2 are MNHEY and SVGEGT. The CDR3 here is CASSYGLVAGSTDTQYF. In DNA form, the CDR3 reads TGTGCCAGCAGTTACGGGCTAGTGGCGGGGAGCACAGATACGCAGTATTTT.

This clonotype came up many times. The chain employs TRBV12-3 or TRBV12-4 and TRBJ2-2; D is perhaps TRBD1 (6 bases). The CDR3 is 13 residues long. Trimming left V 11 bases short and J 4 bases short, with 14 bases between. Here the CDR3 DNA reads TGTGCCGCGTCTCCAGGGGCCACCGGGGAGCTGTTTTTT. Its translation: CAASPGATGELFF.